This TCR beta chain was obtained from a study of radiation and T cells in renal cell carcinoma. The time point was: baseline pretreatment blood. Treatment: 15 Gy SBRT to primary tumor, nephrectomy 4 weeks later. The study, taken as a whole, reports: No pretreatment tumor biopsies were available for baseline clonotypes.

About this clone: The antigen is undetermined.

The germline gives CDR1 MDHEN, CDR2 SYDVKM. The CDR3 has 15 residues. Trimming shortened V by 7 bases and J by 1 base, and 17 bases separated the two germline ends. Data came from immunoSEQ multiplex PCR; TCRdb stores just in-frame clones and leaves some out. The table shows some 120,000 clones, with approximately 82% occurring only once. The sequence was obtained from a woman aged 55-69 years with renal cell carcinoma. The sequencing here drew on blood, taken from a patient whose treatment included radiotherapy and nephrectomy. This sequence joins TRBV28 and TRBJ2-7, with D tentatively TRBD1 (5 bases). CDR3 in DNA: TGTGCCAGCACCCGAGACGGCAGGACATCCTACGAGCAGTACTTC. Protein product: CASTRDGRTSYEQYF.